This TCR beta chain was identified during a study of T cell responses to AZD1222 COVID-19 vaccine. Profiling relied on immunoSEQ multiplex PCR, and the TCRdb table lists in-frame clones only, not all of them. The sample yields 150,000 to 200,000 clones, 80% to 95% seen once. A single count supports this clone. The CDR3 has 14 amino acids. The germline V gene has CDR1 GTSNPN and CDR2 SVGIG (reference sequence). V lost 2 bases, J lost 7 bases, and 8 bases stayed unmatched. The rearrangement joins TRBV30 to TRBJ1-5, with 7 bases matching TRBD1. Specimen: peripheral blood, collected 28 days after the second AZD1222 dose. The sequence derives from an adult who received the AZD1222 COVID-19 vaccine. CDR3 region: CAWSKTQGWQPQHF. For the CDR3, the DNA is TGTGCCTGGAGTAAAACACAGGGGTGGCAGCCCCAGCATTTT.